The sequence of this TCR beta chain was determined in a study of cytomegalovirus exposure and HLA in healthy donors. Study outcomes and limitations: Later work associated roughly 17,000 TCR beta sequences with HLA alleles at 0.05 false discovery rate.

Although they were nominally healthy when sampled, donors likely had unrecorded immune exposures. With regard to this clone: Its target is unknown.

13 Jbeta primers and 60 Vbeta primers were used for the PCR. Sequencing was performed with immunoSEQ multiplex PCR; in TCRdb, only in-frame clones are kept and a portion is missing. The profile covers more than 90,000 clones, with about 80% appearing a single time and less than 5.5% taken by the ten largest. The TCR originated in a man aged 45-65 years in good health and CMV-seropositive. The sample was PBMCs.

The CDR3 nucleotides read TGTGCCAGCACAAGACAGGGAACGGCTGAAGCTTTCTTT. The encoded protein is CASTRQGTAEAFF. This rearrangement joins TRBV2 to TRBJ1-1, with 7 bases identical to TRBD1. V lost 7 bases and J lost 6; bases outside the gene matches: 8. This CDR3 contains 13 residues. The germline CDR1 and CDR2 sequences are SNHLY and FYNNEI.